The 15 T cell receptor beta chains listed next were all sequenced from one sample in a study of post-analysis software for immune sequencing data. Study observations and caveats: Patients had higher frequencies than controls of about five TRBV segments, including TRBV5-6, TRBV5-1 and TRBV20-1.

Their antigen targets remain unknown. TCR beta libraries were prepared from cDNA with unique molecular identifiers. Each CDR3 protein gets one entry after TCRdb re-called the PCR reads with MiXCR. The data hold a few hundred thousand distinct CDR3 sequences, with approximately 31% observed a single time. Source material: blood. The origin of the receptors is a girl aged 2-17 years with multiple sclerosis.

This chain joins TRBV12-3 or TRBV12-4 and TRBJ1-4, with unresolved D. The CDR3 sequence is 16 residues long. Trimming left V 3 bases short and J 7 bases short, with 18 bases between. The CDR3 DNA sequence: TGTGCCAGCAGTTTGGCGGGGAACGAGATCACTGAAAAACTGTTTTTT. Translating it yields CASSLAGNEITEKLFF.

This rearrangement joins TRBV20-1 to TRBJ1-2; the match to TRBD1 covers 10 bases. Germline V gene data show CDR1 as DFQATT and CDR2 as SNEGSKA (reference sequence). The CDR3 covers 14 residues. With V trimmed by 2 bases and J by 7 bases, 7 bases remained unmatched. The CDR3 region has the DNA TGCAGTGCTAGAACCCGACAGGGGGCGCGTGGCTACACCTTC. Amino acids: CSARTRQGARGYTF.

The chain employs TRBV4-2 and TRBJ1-2; D gene unclear. There are 14 residues in the CDR3. Trimming cost V 0 bases and J 2 bases, with 7 bases left between them. Germline CDR1 reads LGHNA; CDR2 reads YNFKEQ. The CDR3: CASSQDLRNYGYTF. In DNA, the CDR3 is TGTGCCAGCAGCCAAGATCTTCGAAACTATGGCTACACCTTC.

A few counts support this clonotype. V is TRBV4-1 and J is TRBJ2-3, with TRBD2 identical over 8 bases. The CDR3 sequence is 16 residues long. CDR1 and CDR2 (germline): MGHRA, YSYEKL. Trimming took 4 bases from V and 2 from J; bases not matched to a gene: 8. The CDR3 sequence is CASSPPERGLTDTQYF. CDR3 nucleotide sequence: TGCGCCAGCAGCCCCCCGGAGCGGGGGCTCACAGATACGCAGTATTTT.

This clonotype was detected a few times. The CDR3 spells CASSDLRGLETQYF. CDR3 in DNA: TGTGCCAGCAGCGACCTGAGGGGGTTGGAGACCCAGTACTTC. The chain carries TRBV2 and TRBJ2-5; the D gene is possibly TRBD1 (6 bases). The CDR3 consists of 14 residues. Between the trimmed V and J ends, which lost 6 bases and 5 bases, there was a span of 16 bases. The germline CDR1 and CDR2 sequences are SNHLY and FYNNEI.

The chain has TRBV12-5 and TRBJ2-5, with 7 bases aligning to TRBD2. The junction had 11 bases not matched to a gene; V was cut back by 2 bases and J by 2 bases. Germline V lookup: CDR1 LGHNT, CDR2 FRNRAP. CDR3 length: 17 amino acids. For the CDR3, the DNA is TGTGCTAGTGGTTTGTTTGCCGGGGGGACCTCGCAAGAGACCCAGTACTTC. Translating it yields CASGLFAGGTSQETQYF.

V gene TRBV3-1 combines with J gene TRBJ1-5, with unresolved D. This CDR3 comprises 14 residues. V was pared by 0 bases and J by 7 bases, with 10 bases between. Germline CDR1 and CDR2: LGHDT and YNNKEL (reference sequence). The CDR3 region has the DNA TGTGCCAGCAGCCAAGAAATGGTAGGCCAGCCCCAGCATTTT. Its translation is CASSQEMVGQPQHF.

This clonotype was counted a few times. This chain links TRBV3-1 with TRBJ2-7; D gene ambiguous. Germline V gene lookup returns CDR1 LGHDT and CDR2 YNNKEL (reference sequence). Deletions cut 0 bases from V and 2 bases from J, with 8 bases between. The CDR3 length is 14 residues. The CDR3, as DNA: TGTGCCAGCAGCCAAGAGCTGGGCACCTACGAGCAGTACTTC. Protein sequence: CASSQELGTYEQYF.

This chain joins TRBV4-1 and TRBJ2-3; 9 bases map to TRBD1. The germline gives CDR1 MGHRA, CDR2 YSYEKL. This CDR3 is 19 amino acids long. J lost 2 bases, V lost 0 bases, and 12 bases had no gene match. This CDR3 is CASSQDHFGDRANTDTQYF. The DNA of the CDR3 is TGCGCCAGCAGCCAAGATCACTTCGGGGACAGGGCGAACACAGATACGCAGTATTTT.

V is TRBV4-1 and J is TRBJ2-4, with 8 positions matching TRBD1. The CDR3 sequence is 17 residues long. The V and J ends lost 1 base and 6 bases, in that order; junction bases with no gene match: 11. The V gene's germline CDR1 is MGHRA and CDR2 YSYEKL. The CDR3 region has the DNA TGCGCCAGCAGCCAAGCTTTGGCAGGGGGCACGCCAAACATTCAGTACTTC. Its protein product is CASSQALAGGTPNIQYF.

This clonotype was detected only a few times. The gene calls are TRBV5-1 and TRBJ2-5; no reliable D call. CDR1 is SGHRS, CDR2 YFSETQ, per germline. There are 14 residues in the CDR3. Trimming took 2 bases from V and 2 from J, leaving 10 bases between them. CDR3 DNA: TGCGCCAGCAGCTTTGGGCCTAGGCAAGAGACCCAGTACTTC. Its protein is CASSFGPRQETQYF.

The V and J genes are TRBV11-2 and TRBJ2-5, with 11 nucleotides matching TRBD2. CDR3 length equals 17 residues. Losses at the gene ends were 3 bases for V and 2 bases for J; bases not matched to a gene: 8. The germline V gene has CDR1 SGHAT and CDR2 FQNNGV. Written as DNA, the CDR3 is TGTGCCAGCAGCTTCCCGCTACTAGCGGGGGTTCAAGAGACCCAGTACTTC. Translated, it gives CASSFPLLAGVQETQYF. The whole variable domain, remainder taken from reference TRBV11-2 and TRBJ2-5, is EAGVAQSPRYKIIEKRQSVAFWCNPISGHATLYWYQQILGQGPKLLIQFQNNGVVDDSQLPKDRFSAERLKGVDSTLKIQPAKLEDSAVYLCASSFPLLAGVQETQYFGPGTRLLVL.

The chain recombines TRBV9 with TRBJ2-5, with 8 bases matching TRBD2. The V gene's germline CDR1 is SGDLS and CDR2 YYNGEE. There are 14 residues in the CDR3. V shed 4 bases, J shed 11 bases, and the junction held 13 bases outside the gene matches. The CDR3 reads CASSYAGGYNEQYF. CDR3 coding DNA: TGTGCCAGCAGCTATGCGGGGGGATACAATGAGCAGTACTTC.

This clonotype showed up just a few times. The chain carries TRBV7-2 and TRBJ2-3; 16 nucleotides agree with TRBD2. The CDR3 length is 16 residues. J gave up 5 bases and V 4 bases, and 3 bases lay outside the gene matches. Germline V lookup: CDR1 SGHTA, CDR2 FQGNSA. The CDR3 DNA follows: TGTGCCAGCAGCTCGGGACTAGCGGGGGGGAAAGATACGCAGTATTTT. Translated, it gives CASSSGLAGGKDTQYF. Drawing the rest from reference TRBV7-2 and TRBJ2-3, the complete variable domain is GAGVSQSPSNKVTEKGKDVELRCDPISGHTALYWYRQSLGQGLEFLIYFQGNSAPDKSGLPSDRFSAERTGGSVSTLTIQRTQQEDSAVYLCASSSGLAGGKDTQYFGPGTRLTVL.

This rearrangement joins TRBV9 to TRBJ1-1, with D uncertain. Germline V gene data show CDR1 as SGDLS and CDR2 as YYNGEE. V was shortened by 4 bases and J by 3 bases, with 13 bases between the two germline ends. CDR3 length equals 14 residues. The CDR3 DNA reads TGTGCCAGCAGCCCCCCCCCGGAGCACACTGAAGCTTTCTTT. This codes for CASSPPPEHTEAFF.